The sequence of this TCR beta chain was determined in a study of Ad26.COV2.S vaccination and SARS-CoV-2 variants. This table comes from immunoSEQ multiplex PCR, and its TCRdb copy is limited to in-frame clones, with some not included. The sample gives about 410,000 clones, around 85% of which show up once; 3% to 3.5% is in the top ten. Treatment described: about 20 received Ad26.COV2.S at low or high dose, single or two shots; 5 received placebo; per-sample allocation not given. Samples came from day 63 after the first vaccine or placebo injection. V gave up 2 bases and J gave up 5 bases, with 12 bases separating them. Per germline, CDR1 MGHRA and CDR2 YSYEKL. The CDR3 totals 14 residues.

The rearrangement joins TRBV4-1 to TRBJ1-2; D is possibly TRBD1 (6 bases). The TCR sequence derives from a person between 18 and 60 years old who received the Ad26.COV2.S COVID-19 vaccine or a placebo. The specimen comprised peripheral blood, sampled in a trial of Ad26.COV2.S vaccine versus placebo. CDR3 sequence (DNA): TGCGCCAGCAGCCAAAGTTACAGGGTTTATGGCTACACCTTC. Amino acid sequence: CASSQSYRVYGYTF.